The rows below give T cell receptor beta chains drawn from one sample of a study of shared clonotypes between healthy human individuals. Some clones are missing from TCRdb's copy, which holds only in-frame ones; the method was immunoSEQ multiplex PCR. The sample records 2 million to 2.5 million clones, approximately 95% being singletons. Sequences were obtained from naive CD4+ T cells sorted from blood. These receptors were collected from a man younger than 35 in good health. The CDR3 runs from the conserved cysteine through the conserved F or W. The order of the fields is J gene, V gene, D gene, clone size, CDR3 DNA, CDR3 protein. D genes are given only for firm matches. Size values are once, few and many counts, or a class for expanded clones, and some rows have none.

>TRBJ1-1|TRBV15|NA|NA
TGTGCCACCAGCAGAGGAACAGCGCTGAACACTGAAGCTTTCTTT
CATSRGTALNTEAFF
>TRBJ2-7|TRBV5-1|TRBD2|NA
TGCGCCAGCAGCCGCCGACTAGCGGGAGGGGGAGCCTACGAGCAGTACTTC
CASSRRLAGGGAYEQYF
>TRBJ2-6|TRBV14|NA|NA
TGTGCCAGCAGGGACCTACCTGGCTCTGGGGCCAACGTCCTGACTTTC
CASRDLPGSGANVLTF
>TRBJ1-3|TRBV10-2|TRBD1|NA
TGCGCCAGCTCGACAGGGCGCAGCTCTGGAAACACCATATATTTT
CASSTGRSSGNTIYF
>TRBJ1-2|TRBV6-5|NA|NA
TGTGCCAGCAGTTTATCGGGATCGTATGGCTACACCTTC
CASSLSGSYGYTF
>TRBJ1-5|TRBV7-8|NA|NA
TGTGCCAGCAGCCCTCGGGGGGGCCTTAGCAATCAGCCCCAGCATTTT
CASSPRGGLSNQPQHF
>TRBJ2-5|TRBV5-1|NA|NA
TGCGCCAGCAGCGCCAACCCGAACAATCCAGAGACCCAGTACTTC
CASSANPNNPETQYF
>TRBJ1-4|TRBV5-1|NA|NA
TGCGCCAGCAGCCCGATGGGGGGGCCCCGCCCAAGCACTAATGAAAAACTGTTTTTT
CASSPMGGPRPSTNEKLFF
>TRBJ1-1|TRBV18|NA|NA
TGTGCCAGCTCACCATTGGGCAGGGTCACTGAAGCTTTCTTT
CASSPLGRVTEAFF
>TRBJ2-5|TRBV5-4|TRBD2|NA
TGTGCCAGCAGATCCAGACTAGCGGAAGAGACCCAGTACTTC
CASRSRLAEETQYF
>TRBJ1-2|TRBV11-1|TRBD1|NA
TGTGCCAGCAGCCCCGGGACAGGGTACCTCGTTGATGGCTACACCTTC
CASSPGTGYLVDGYTF
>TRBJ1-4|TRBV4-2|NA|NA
TGTGCCAGCAGCCAAGATAGGGCCATTCCTAATGAAAAACTGTTTTTT
CASSQDRAIPNEKLFF
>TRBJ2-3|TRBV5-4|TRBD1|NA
TGTGCCAGCAGCTCCCGGCGACAGGGTAGTGGCACAGATACGCAGTATTTT
CASSSRRQGSGTDTQYF
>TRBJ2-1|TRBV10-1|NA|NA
TGCGCCAGCGGGGGCAACAATGAGCAGTTCTTC
CASGGNNEQFF
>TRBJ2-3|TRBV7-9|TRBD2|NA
TGTGCCAGCAGCCCTAGCGGGGGGGCTAGCACAGATACGCAGTATTTT
CASSPSGGASTDTQYF
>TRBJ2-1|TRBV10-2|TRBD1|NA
TGCGCCAGCAGTGTAAGAACGAGCCCGGGACAGGGGAAAGGCAATGAGCAGTTCTTC
CASSVRTSPGQGKGNEQFF
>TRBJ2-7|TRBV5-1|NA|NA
TGCGCCAGCAGCTTGGTGGCTGGGTACGAGCAGTACTTC
CASSLVAGYEQYF
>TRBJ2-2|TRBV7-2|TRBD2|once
TGTGCCAGCAGCCTAGCGGGAGGCACCGGGGAGCTGTTTTTT
CASSLAGGTGELFF
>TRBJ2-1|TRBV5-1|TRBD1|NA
TGCGCCAGCAGTCCGGGCGGGACAGGCTTCTACAATGAGCAGTTCTTC
CASSPGGTGFYNEQFF
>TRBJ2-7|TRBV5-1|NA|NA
TGCGCCAGCAGCTTAGGGGAATTCTACGAGCAGTACTTC
CASSLGEFYEQYF